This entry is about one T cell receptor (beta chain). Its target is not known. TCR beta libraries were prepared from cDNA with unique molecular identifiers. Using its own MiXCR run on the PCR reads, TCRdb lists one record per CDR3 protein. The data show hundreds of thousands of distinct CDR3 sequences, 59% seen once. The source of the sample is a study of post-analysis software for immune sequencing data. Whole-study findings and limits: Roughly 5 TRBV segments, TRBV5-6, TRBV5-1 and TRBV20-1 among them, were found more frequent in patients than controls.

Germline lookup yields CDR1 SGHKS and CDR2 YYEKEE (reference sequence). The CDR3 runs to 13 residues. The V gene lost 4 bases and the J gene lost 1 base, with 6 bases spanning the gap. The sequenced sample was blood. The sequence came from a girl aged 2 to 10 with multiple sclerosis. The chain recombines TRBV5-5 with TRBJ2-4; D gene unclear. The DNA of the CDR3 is TGTGCCAGCAGCCCGGAGGCCAAAAACATTCAGTACTTC. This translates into CASSPEAKNIQYF.